This T cell receptor (beta chain) derives from a study of blood T cell repertoires in COVID-19. At the level of the study: The United States, Italy and Spain were the sources of the acute and convalescent COVID-19 samples.

With 1 base removed from V and 3 bases from J, the gap between germline ends came to 7 bases. The CDR3 is 14 residues long. Germline V gene sequence: CDR1 SGHDT, CDR2 YYEEEE. Repertoires were generated with immunoSEQ multiplex PCR, while TCRdb's copy carries only in-frame clones and drops some. The table includes some 190,000 clones, 89% detected once. This chain links TRBV5-6 with TRBJ2-2, with D uncertain. The receptor was isolated from a woman in her thirties or forties with acute COVID-19. The sample was PBMCs or T cells enriched from blood (not recorded which). As DNA, the CDR3 is TGTGCCAGCAGCTTGACAGAATACACCGGGGAGCTGTTTTTT. It specifies CASSLTEYTGELFF.